The TCR beta chain under discussion was sequenced for a study of OX40 agonist ivuxolimab in advanced cancers. For the study in its entirety: Ivuxolimab was an agonistic, fully human IgG2 monoclonal antibody directed against OX40 (CD134), a costimulatory receptor. Intravenous ivuxolimab was administered to patients every 2 weeks at six dose levels: 0.01, 0.1, 0.3, 1.5, 3 and 10 mg/kg. Of the approximately 54 dose-escalation patients, hepatocellular carcinoma was present in around 19, melanoma in about 15, renal cell carcinoma in 9 and head and neck cancer in 9. In the dose-escalation cohort, 70% to 85% of patients were male, and the mean age was 60 years with a range of roughly 20 to 85. Prior anti-PD-1, anti-PD-L1 or anti-CTLA-4 therapy was permitted, and approximately 39% of dose-escalation patients had received checkpoint inhibitors. Partial responses occurred in three dose-escalation patients: two with cutaneous melanoma and one with hepatocellular carcinoma. Peripheral TCRbeta sequencing aimed to test whether ivuxolimab altered TCR sequence diversity and caused clonal T-cell expansion. The paper covers the monotherapy dose-escalation part of the phase I ivuxolimab trial, which included N of about 56 patients.

The investigation overall reported the following: Low levels of normalized T-cell clonal expansion were also seen in some patients who did not respond. After ivuxolimab, expanded clones were on average more numerous among CD8+ T cells than among CD4+ T cells. At doses of 0.1 to 3.0 mg/kg, clonal expansion of both CD4+ and CD8+ blood T cells was observed from baseline to week 6. The antigen specificity of the peripheral T cells that underwent clonal expansion was not determined. In the 0.1-3.0 mg/kg groups, partial responders were among the patients with the lowest normalized peripheral clonal expansion, particularly in CD8+ T cells.

This clone was seen a few times. It lacks a known antigen. No base quality values were provided; no much bigger clone lies one nucleotide off. The same CDR3 can be traced to other DNA sequences in this sample. The CDR3 spans 14 residues, from the cysteine through the phenylalanine. Only the CDR3 DNA is retained, 42 bases long and in frame from the first base. The germline V gene (reference sequence) specifies SEHNR as CDR1 and FQNEAQ as CDR2. The trim is 1 base for V and 7 bases for J, with a gap of 8 bases between the germline ends. Patients with a history of autoimmune disease or receiving systemic immunosuppression were excluded from the trial. Peripheral blood for TCR sequencing was drawn from every dose cohort at baseline, at cycle 4 day 1 and at cycle 7 day 1. Samples were obtained from an open-label, multicenter, first-in-human phase I dose-escalation trial of ivuxolimab. Adults with locally advanced or metastatic melanoma, renal cell carcinoma, hepatocellular carcinoma or head and neck squamous cell carcinoma were enrolled in the trial. Before TCR sequencing, CD4+ T cells and CD8+ T cells were sorted from peripheral blood as separate populations.

Genomic DNA was extracted from sorted cells for sequencing of the TCRbeta CDR3 region. TCRbeta CDR3 regions were sequenced using the immunoSEQ Assay. Sourced from immuneACCESS, this table was stored by TCRdb with only in-frame sequences that have V and J called. A share of the clones is absent; for the studies checked, an unresolved V gene accounts for under half, and the remainder has no known explanation. This sample has around 80,000 clones in its table, and 75% to 90% of those were observed once. Around 2.9% of the sample goes to the ten largest clones. This sequence uses TRBV7-9 and TRBJ1-6; the D gene is perhaps TRBD1, from 5 matching bases. This receptor was identified in an adult with an advanced solid tumor such as melanoma, head and neck, liver or kidney cancer. Specimen: CD4+ or CD8+ T cells sorted from blood, collected in a trial of the OX40 agonist ivuxolimab. CDR3 loop: CASSLEGANSPLHF. The DNA sequence is given as TGTGCCAGCAGCTTAGAAGGGGCCAATTCACCCCTCCACTTT.